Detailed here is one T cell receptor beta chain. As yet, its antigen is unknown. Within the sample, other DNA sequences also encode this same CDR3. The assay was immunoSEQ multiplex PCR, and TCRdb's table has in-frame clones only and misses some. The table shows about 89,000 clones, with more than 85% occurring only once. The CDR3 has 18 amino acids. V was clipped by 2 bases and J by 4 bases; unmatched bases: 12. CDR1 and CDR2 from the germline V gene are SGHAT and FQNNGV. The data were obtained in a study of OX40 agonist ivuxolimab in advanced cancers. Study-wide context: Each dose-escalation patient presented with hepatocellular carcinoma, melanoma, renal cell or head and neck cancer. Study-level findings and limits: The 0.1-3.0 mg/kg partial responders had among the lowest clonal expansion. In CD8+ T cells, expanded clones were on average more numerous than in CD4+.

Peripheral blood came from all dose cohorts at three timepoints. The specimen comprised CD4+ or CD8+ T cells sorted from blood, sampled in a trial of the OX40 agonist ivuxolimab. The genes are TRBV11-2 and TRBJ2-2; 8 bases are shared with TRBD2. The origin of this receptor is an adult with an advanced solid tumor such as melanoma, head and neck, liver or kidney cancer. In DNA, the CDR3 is TGTGCCAGCAGCTTATGGGGGGCGGGAGGTCTCGGCACCGGGGAGCTGTTTTTT. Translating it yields CASSLWGAGGLGTGELFF.